The next 5 T cell receptor beta chains were all read from a single sample in a study of T cells in Graves' hyperthyroidism and ophthalmopathy. Amplified TCR beta CDR3 regions came from RNA transcripts. The primer set for the first-round RT-PCR of the TCR CDR3 was HTBI. TCRdb used MiXCR to reprocess the multiplex PCR reads, holding one entry per CDR3 protein. The sample has 500,000 to 750,000 distinct CDR3 sequences, about 15% seen once. The sample taken for sequencing was blood. The receptor set was obtained from a woman in her twenties or thirties with Graves' hyperthyroidism.

Of note for this clonotype: A much larger clone sits a single nucleotide away, making a read error possible. V and J are TRBV6-1 and TRBJ1-2; D is perhaps TRBD1 (5 bases). V shed 3 bases and J shed 8 bases, with 22 bases lying between them. This CDR3 is 16 amino acids long. CDR1 is MNHNS and CDR2 is SASEGT in the germline V gene. The CDR3 spells CASSERLSRRDGGYTF. DNA for the CDR3: TGTGCCAGCAGTGAGCGGCTCAGTCGCAGGGACGGCGGCTACACCTTC.

This chain links TRBV20-1 with TRBJ2-7, with D possibly matching TRBD2 (5 bases). Germline V lookup: CDR1 DFQATT, CDR2 SNEGSKA (reference sequence). The CDR3 covers 13 residues. V was cut by 1 base and J by 1 base, with 8 bases left in between. The CDR3 DNA follows: TGCAGTGCTAGAGCGACTACATCCTACGAGCAGTACTTC. Protein: CSARATTSYEQYF.

This clonotype was recorded at least ten times. The rearrangement links TRBV7-2 to TRBJ2-3, with TRBD2 identical over 9 bases. The germline V gene encodes CDR1 SGHTA and CDR2 FQGNSA. The CDR3 is 16 residues long. Trimming cost V 2 bases and J 0 bases; bases outside gene matches: 3. CDR3 loop: CASSLRSGGSTDTQYF. The CDR3 DNA follows: TGTGCCAGCAGCTTACGGAGCGGGGGGAGCACAGATACGCAGTATTTT.

This clonotype was recorded many times. The chain couples TRBV30 to TRBJ1-5; the match to TRBD1 covers 7 bases. This CDR3 has 15 residues. Germline trimming cut 2 bases from V and 3 bases from J; bases unmatched to any gene: 7. Germline V gives CDR1 GTSNPN, CDR2 SVGIG (reference sequence). The CDR3 sequence is CAWSYVGQINQPQHF. Here the CDR3 DNA reads TGTGCCTGGAGTTACGTGGGACAGATCAATCAGCCCCAGCATTTT.

This clonotype was found a few times. The rearrangement links TRBV9 to TRBJ2-5; 8 nucleotides match TRBD1. The V gene end was trimmed by 3 bases and the J gene end by 2 bases; junction bases not matched to a gene: 6. Germline-derived CDR1 and CDR2 are SGDLS and YYNGEE. This CDR3 region has 15 residues. CDR3 DNA sequence: TGTGCCAGCAGCGATGGACAGGGCCTACAAGAGACCCAGTACTTC. This encodes CASSDGQGLQETQYF. Supplemented by reference TRBV9 and TRBJ2-5, the full variable domain reads DSGVTQTPKHLITATGQRVTLRCSPRSGDLSVYWYQQSLDQGLQFLIQYYNGEERAKGNILERFSAQQFPDLHSELNLSSLELGDSALYFCASSDGQGLQETQYFGPGTRLLVL.